This T cell receptor beta chain originates from a study of T cell responses to AZD1222 COVID-19 vaccine (dated by TCRdb to about 2021). With regard to the full study: AZD1222 recipients given second doses at about 4 weeks or at about 12 weeks were pooled, since spike-specific TCR depth and breadth were not found to differ between the two schedules. Trial participants were enrolled into age subgroups of 18-55, 56-69 and 70-plus years, which contained roughly 140, 27 and 60 TCR-sequenced participants, respectively. TCR sequencing covered 233 trial participants: 200 to 210 given two doses of AZD1222 and about 26 given two doses of MenACWY control vaccine.

The time point label for this specimen denotes: baseline before first vaccination. Samples from vaccinated people were obtained from the UK trials COV001 and COV002, which included a single-blind randomized controlled phase 2/3 trial of AZD1222 (ChAdOx1 nCoV-19) in healthy adults. For TCRbeta chain sequencing, PBMC samples were collected from trial participants at day 0 and at day 28 after the second dose. Broader findings and caveats from the paper: Epitopes outside the regions mutated in the B.1.351 and B.1.1.7 variants were reportedly recognized by nearly half of the unique spike-specific TCRs. CD4 TCRs associated with the vaccine covered the entire spike protein, and the dominant responses were in regions 160-218 and 743-854. Conclusions about previously exposed vaccinees were limited because only a handful of AZD1222 recipients were SARS-CoV-2 seropositive at baseline. A significant rise in spike-specific TCR breadth and depth was observed after two AZD1222 doses relative to day 0 and relative to MenACWY recipients. Because no day 14 peak-response samples were available, the repertoires could be characterized only after the peak T cell response. Participants were mostly white British, with more females than males. The authors suggested clonal diversity may have been underestimated. In the small 56-69-year group, the increase in depth fell short of significance, most likely because of low power.

The CDR3 regions of human TCRbeta chains were analyzed by immunosequencing. The paper's data handling went like this. TCRs in the repertoires were matched against a reference library of SARS-CoV-2-specific TCRs that had been generated with the MIRA antigen-specificity platform. Breadth was defined as the fraction of unique TCRs that were SARS-CoV-2-associated. Depth was defined as the fraction of total T cells that were SARS-CoV-2-associated. Using the MIRA data, each spike-specific TCR was assigned both to the spike region to which the TCR was reactive and to a CD4 or CD8 class. Log10-transformed breadth and depth values were compared by one-way ANOVA with Sidak's multiple comparisons tests. TCRdb obtained this table from immuneACCESS and retained in-frame rearrangements with V and J assigned. These tables miss some clones; where compared with another copy, unresolved V genes account for less than half of the shortfall, and the remainder is unexplained. That table furnishes V, J and clone size, whereas the DNA furnished D and trimming. The sample records roughly 150,000 clones, 85% to 95% of which are singletons. The ten largest clones take up about 1.4% of the sample.

The germline V gene (reference sequence) supplies CDR1 LGHDT and CDR2 YNNKEL. CDR3 length: 16 amino acids, cysteine to phenylalanine. Kept here is only the CDR3 DNA, which spans 48 bases and is read in frame from base 1. V gives up 0 bases and J gives up 6 bases, and the segment between their germline ends measures 18 bases. In the case of this clone: It has no known antigen specificity. No base-level quality is on record; no much larger clone is a single base apart.

In this chain, TRBV3-1 (or the pseudogene TRBV3-2) is recombined with TRBJ2-7; a weak D assignment points to TRBD2 (5 bases agree). This TCR was sampled from an adult in good health. The sequences come from peripheral blood, collected on day 0 of AZD1222 vaccination. The CDR3 protein is CASSQDSSLALSEQYF. The DNA is as follows: TGTGCCAGCAGCCAAGATAGTAGTCTAGCTTTGAGCGAGCAGTACTTC.